A selection of T cell receptor beta chains follows, all from one sample in a study of shared T cell receptors in the human thymus. Clones were read by immunoSEQ multiplex PCR, and TCRdb kept only the in-frame ones, dropping some. The repertoire has approximately 760,000 clones, 80% to 90% of them found once; the top ten carry roughly 0.01%. These records were also assigned to another study, of human thymus T cells.

The specimen sequenced was thymocytes. The receptor source for this set is a girl under two years old with a congenital heart defect. CDR3s include the opening cysteine and the closing phenylalanine or tryptophan. A D gene is named only where the DNA matches it firmly. Rows give clone size only sometimes, using once, few, many, or a class for an expanded clone.

TRBJ2-1 | 19 | . | TRBV15 | TRBD2 | CATSRESLLTSGGANEQFF | TGTGCCACCAGCAGAGAGTCCCTCCTGACTAGCGGGGGGGCTAATGAGCAGTTCTTC
TRBJ1-6 | 18 | . | TRBV4-2 | . | CASSQGVTPGWSNSPLHF | TGTGCCAGCAGCCAGGGAGTAACTCCTGGGTGGAGTAATTCACCCCTCCACTTT
TRBJ1-1 | 17 | few | TRBV15 | . | CATSLLRDFGTETEAFF | TGTGCCACCAGCCTACTCAGGGATTTCGGCACCGAGACTGAAGCTTTCTTT
TRBJ2-2 | 17 | . | TRBV9 | . | CASSDWRDPDNTGELFF | TGTGCCAGCAGCGACTGGAGGGACCCTGATAACACCGGGGAGCTGTTTTTT
TRBJ2-1 | 17 | . | TRBV5-1 | TRBD2 | CATKLGLAGAFYNEQFF | TGCGCCACCAAATTGGGACTAGCGGGGGCCTTCTACAATGAGCAGTTCTTC
TRBJ1-1 | 16 | . | TRBV27 | . | CASSFDPPDRRVEAFF | TGTGCCAGCAGTTTCGACCCCCCTGACAGGAGAGTTGAAGCTTTCTTT
TRBJ1-2 | 13 | few | TRBV5-1 | TRBD1 | CASSFTGGDGYTF | TGCGCCAGCAGCTTCACAGGGGGCGATGGCTACACCTTC
TRBJ2-3 | 18 | . | TRBV28 | . | CASSLLRTQRVSTDTQYF | TGTGCCAGCAGTTTATTAAGAACCCAGCGGGTAAGCACAGATACGCAGTATTTT
TRBJ1-3 | 11 | . | TRBV29-1 | . | CSIRSGNTIYF | TGCAGTATCAGATCTGGAAACACCATATATTTT
TRBJ2-1 | 14 | . | TRBV6-6 | TRBD1 | CASTPGQVDNEQFF | TGTGCCAGCACCCCGGGACAGGTCGACAATGAGCAGTTCTTC
TRBJ2-7 | 15 | few | TRBV28 | . | CASSPYDTVTYEQYF | TGTGCCAGCAGCCCCTATGATACGGTGACCTACGAGCAGTACTTC
TRBJ1-2 | 15 | . | TRBV5-6 | TRBD1 | CASSCNRGANYGYTF | TGTGCCAGCAGCTGCAACAGGGGCGCGAACTATGGCTACACCTTC
TRBJ1-1 | 13 | . | TRBV27 | . | CASSSSGALGAFF | TGTGCCAGCAGTTCTTCAGGGGCGTTAGGGGCTTTCTTT
TRBJ1-6 | 15 | . | TRBV6-1 | . | CATSRGNKDNSPLHF | TGTGCCACCTCCCGGGGGAATAAGGACAATTCACCCCTCCACTTT
TRBJ1-1 | 13 | . | TRBV29-1 | . | CSVARGFPPEAFF | TGCAGCGTTGCTCGGGGATTCCCGCCTGAAGCTTTCTTT
TRBJ2-2 | 15 | . | TRBV11-2 | TRBD2 | CASSLGSGEPGELFF | TGTGCCAGCAGCTTAGGGAGCGGGGAGCCCGGGGAGCTGTTTTTT
TRBJ2-3 | 18 | . | TRBV27 | TRBD2 | CASSAIGVLAGITDTQYF | TGTGCCAGCAGCGCGATAGGCGTGTTAGCGGGGATCACAGATACGCAGTATTTT
TRBJ2-4 | 19 | . | TRBV6-1 | . | CASSEAQDWGVPLGNIQYF | TGTGCCAGCAGTGAAGCACAGGACTGGGGGGTCCCCTTGGGAAACATTCAGTACTTC
TRBJ1-2 | 15 | . | TRBV7-9 | . | CASSLGPNGGNGYTF | TGTGCCAGCAGCTTAGGCCCCAATGGAGGGAACGGCTACACCTTC
TRBJ1-2 | 12 | . | TRBV6-5 | . | CASKDRLDGYTF | TGTGCCAGTAAAGACAGATTGGATGGCTACACCTTC
TRBJ1-1 | 17 | . | TRBV15 | . | CATSRPLTKRQNTEAFF | TGTGCCACCAGCAGACCTCTCACAAAGCGGCAGAACACTGAAGCTTTCTTT
TRBJ1-5 | 17 | few | TRBV5-1 | TRBD1 | CASSAGTGDVGNQPQHF | TGCGCCAGCTCTGCTGGGACAGGGGATGTCGGCAATCAGCCCCAGCATTTT
TRBJ1-1 | 19 | . | TRBV9 | . | CASSVEGIEAGPLNTEAFF | TGTGCCAGCAGCGTAGAAGGAATAGAGGCAGGGCCCTTGAACACTGAAGCTTTCTTT
TRBJ1-1 | 13 | . | TRBV6-1 | . | CASHTGKNTEAFF | TGTGCCAGCCATACAGGAAAGAACACTGAAGCTTTCTTT
TRBJ1-4 | 14 | . | TRBV7-9 | . | CASSQTGMWEKLFF | TGTGCCAGCAGCCAAACAGGGATGTGGGAAAAACTGTTTTTT
TRBJ1-5 | 12 | . | TRBV5-4 | . | CASSLPGVPQHF | TGTGCCAGCAGCTTGCCAGGGGTACCCCAGCATTTT
TRBJ1-2 | 13 | . | TRBV30 | . | CAWSVSGTYGYTF | TGTGCCTGGAGTGTCTCTGGGACATATGGCTACACCTTC
TRBJ2-3 | 14 | . | TRBV2 | TRBD2 | CASVSGTRPDTQYF | TGTGCCAGCGTCTCCGGGACTAGACCAGATACGCAGTATTTT
TRBJ1-2 | 16 | . | TRBV28 | TRBD1 | CASSSDRGIRNYGYTF | TGTGCCAGCAGTTCTGACAGGGGTATAAGGAACTATGGCTACACCTTC